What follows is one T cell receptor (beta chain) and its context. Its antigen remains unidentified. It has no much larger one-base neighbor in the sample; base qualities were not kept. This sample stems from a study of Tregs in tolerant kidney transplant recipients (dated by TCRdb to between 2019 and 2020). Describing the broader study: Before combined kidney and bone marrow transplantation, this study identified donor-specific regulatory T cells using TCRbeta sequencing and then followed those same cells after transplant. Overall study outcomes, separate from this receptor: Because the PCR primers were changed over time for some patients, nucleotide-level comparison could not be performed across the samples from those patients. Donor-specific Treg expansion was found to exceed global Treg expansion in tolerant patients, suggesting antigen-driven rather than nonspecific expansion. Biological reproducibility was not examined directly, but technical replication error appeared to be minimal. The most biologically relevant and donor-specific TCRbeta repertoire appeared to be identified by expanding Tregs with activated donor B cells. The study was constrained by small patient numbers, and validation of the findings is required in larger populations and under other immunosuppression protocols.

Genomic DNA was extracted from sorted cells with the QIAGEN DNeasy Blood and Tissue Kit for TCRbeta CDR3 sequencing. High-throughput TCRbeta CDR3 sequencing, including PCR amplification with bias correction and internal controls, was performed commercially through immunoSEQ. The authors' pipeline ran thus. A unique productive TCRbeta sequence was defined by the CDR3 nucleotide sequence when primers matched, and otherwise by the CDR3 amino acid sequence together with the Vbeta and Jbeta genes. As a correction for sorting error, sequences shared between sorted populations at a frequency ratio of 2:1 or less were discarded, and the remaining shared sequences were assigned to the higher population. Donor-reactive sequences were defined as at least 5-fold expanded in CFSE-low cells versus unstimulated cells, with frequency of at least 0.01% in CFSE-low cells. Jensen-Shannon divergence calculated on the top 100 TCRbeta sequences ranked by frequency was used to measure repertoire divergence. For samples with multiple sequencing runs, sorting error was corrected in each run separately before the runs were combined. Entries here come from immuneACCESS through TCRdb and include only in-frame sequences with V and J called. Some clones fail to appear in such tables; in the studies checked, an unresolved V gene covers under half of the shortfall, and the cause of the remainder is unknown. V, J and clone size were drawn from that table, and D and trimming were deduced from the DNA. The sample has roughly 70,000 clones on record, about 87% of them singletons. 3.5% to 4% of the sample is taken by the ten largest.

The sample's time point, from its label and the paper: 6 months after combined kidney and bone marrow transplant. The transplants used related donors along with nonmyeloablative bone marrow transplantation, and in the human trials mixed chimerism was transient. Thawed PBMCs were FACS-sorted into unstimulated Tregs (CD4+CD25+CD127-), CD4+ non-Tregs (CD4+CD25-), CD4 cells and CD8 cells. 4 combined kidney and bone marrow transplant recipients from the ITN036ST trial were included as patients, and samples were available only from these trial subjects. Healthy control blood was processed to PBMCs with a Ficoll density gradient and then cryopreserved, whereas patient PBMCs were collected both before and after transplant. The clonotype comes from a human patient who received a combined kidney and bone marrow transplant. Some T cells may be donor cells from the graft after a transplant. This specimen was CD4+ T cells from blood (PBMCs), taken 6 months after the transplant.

The DNA sequence is as follows: TGTGCCAGCAGCGGTGACAGGGGGCGCGGCTATGGCTACACCTTC. It codes for CASSGDRGRGYGYTF. This sequence uses TRBV2 and TRBJ1-2; TRBD1 agrees with 10 junctional bases. V is cut back by 6 bases and J by 4 bases, with 8 bases in the junction unmatched. For CDR1 and CDR2, the germline V gene lists SNHLY and FYNNEI. Its CDR3 holds 15 amino acids, cysteine through phenylalanine. Just CDR3 DNA is preserved here, 45 bases in frame from base 1.